The T cell receptor (beta chain) under discussion was sequenced for a study of blood T cell repertoires in COVID-19. Looking at the study overall: Material from acute and convalescent COVID-19 was sourced from the United States, Italy and Spain. From T cells, B-cell-depleted T cells, or PBMCs came the material, which was cDNA or gDNA.

There are 14 residues in the CDR3. CDR1 MNHEY and CDR2 SMNVEV come from the germline V gene (reference sequence). Between the trimmed V and J ends, which lost 6 bases and 4 bases, there was a span of 15 bases. The repertoire was sequenced with immunoSEQ multiplex PCR; TCRdb's copy has only in-frame clones and lacks some. This sample has 90,000 to 120,000 clones; 75% to 95% occur once, and the top ten carry approximately 1.3%. This TCR came from a woman in her 30s with acute or convalescent COVID-19. The sample consisted of peripheral blood. The chain carries TRBV27 and TRBJ1-2, with a weak D call TRBD1 (6 bases). The CDR3 here is CASSPGTGSYGYTF. The CDR3, as DNA: TGTGCCAGCAGCCCCGGTACAGGGAGCTATGGCTACACCTTC.